These 20 T cell receptor beta chains came from one sample sequenced in a study of T cell responses to AZD1222 COVID-19 vaccine (dated by TCRdb to the early 2020s). The sample's time point label, decoded: baseline before first vaccination. The library was prepared using the immunoSEQ multiplex PCR assay. Sourced from immuneACCESS, this table was stored by TCRdb with only in-frame sequences that have V and J called. A share of the clones is absent; for the studies checked, an unresolved V gene accounts for under half, and the remainder has no known explanation. This sample holds 70,000 to 90,000 clones; 89% were observed only once. The ten top clones hold approximately 2.1% of the sample. The material sequenced was peripheral blood, taken on day 0 of AZD1222 vaccination. These receptors all stem from an adult in good health.

The chain uses TRBV30 and TRBJ1-4; D is unresolved. The CDR3 runs 13 residues. V lost 0 bases and J lost 4, with 6 bases in between. Germline lookup yields CDR1 GTSNPN and CDR2 SVGIG (reference sequence). The CDR3 DNA is TGTGCCTGGAGTGTACTCCATAATGAAAAACTGTTTTTT. This gives the protein CAWSVLHNEKLFF.

The gene calls are TRBV29-1 and TRBJ2-7; 8 nucleotides match TRBD1. The CDR3 length is 15 residues. J was trimmed by 0 bases and V by 5 bases; bases with no gene match: 9. CDR1 and CDR2 from the germline V gene are SQVTM and ANQGSEA. Here the CDR3 DNA reads TGCAGCGTTTTAGGGACAGGCCATAGCTCCTACGAGCAGTACTTC. Encoded protein: CSVLGTGHSSYEQYF.

The genes are TRBV5-1 and TRBJ2-7; maybe TRBD1 (6 bases). The CDR3 totals 17 residues. Germline V CDR1 and CDR2: SGHRS, YFSETQ. Trimming pared 0 bases from V and 2 bases from J, leaving 18 bases between. The CDR3: CASSLEEGENFTYEQYF. The CDR3 DNA reads TGCGCCAGCAGCTTGGAAGAGGGGGAAAATTTTACCTACGAGCAGTACTTC.

The chain has TRBV11-2 and TRBJ1-2, with 7 positions matching TRBD1. The J segment lost 3 bases and the V segment lost 4 bases, leaving 11 bases of the junction unmatched. CDR3 length: 16 residues. Germline V lookup: CDR1 SGHAT, CDR2 FQNNGV. CDR3 residues: CASSSLRQGQYYGYTF. CDR3 DNA sequence: TGTGCCAGCAGCTCCCTTCGACAGGGACAATACTATGGCTACACCTTC.

The chain uses TRBV7-9 and TRBJ2-5; D is perhaps TRBD1 or TRBD2 (5 bases each). Trimming shortened V by 0 bases and J by 4 bases, and 9 bases separated the two germline ends. This CDR3 has 14 amino acids. CDR1 is SEHNR and CDR2 is FQNEAQ in the germline V gene (reference sequence). Here the CDR3 reads CASSLAAGRETQYF. As DNA, the CDR3 is TGTGCCAGCAGCTTAGCCGCAGGGAGAGAGACCCAGTACTTC.

In DNA form, the CDR3 reads TGTGCCACCAGCAGAGACAGGGGAGCCTACGAGCAGTACTTC. Translation: CATSRDRGAYEQYF. The rearrangement links TRBV15 to TRBJ2-7; perhaps TRBD1 as D (6 bases). Germline loops: CDR1 LNHNV, CDR2 YYDKDF (reference sequence). This CDR3 spans 14 amino acids. Trimming removed 0 bases at V and 2 bases at J, with 8 bases between.

The sample holds one count of this clone. The chain employs TRBV6-5 and TRBJ2-7, with D perhaps TRBD1 or TRBD2 (6 bases each). The CDR3 consists of 11 residues. Deletions cut 8 bases from V and 3 bases from J, with 8 bases between. CDR1 and CDR2 (germline): MNHEY, SVGAGI. CDR3 in amino acids: CASGGRYEQYF. CDR3 DNA: TGTGCCAGCGGGGGGCGCTACGAGCAGTACTTC.

V usage is TRBV10-2 and J usage is TRBJ1-5; D gene unclear. The V end was cut by 4 bases, the J end by 5 bases, with 12 bases between. This CDR3 is built from 14 residues. In germline, CDR1 is WSHSY, CDR2 SAAADI. The CDR3 sequence: CASSGSGIDQPQHF. In DNA form, the CDR3 reads TGCGCCAGCAGTGGATCAGGAATCGATCAGCCCCAGCATTTT.

J is TRBJ1-1 and V is TRBV3-1 (or the pseudogene TRBV3-2), with D tentatively TRBD1 (5 bases). CDR3 length: 14 residues. V shed 4 bases and J shed 6 bases, with 15 bases lying between them. Germline CDR1 is LGHDT and CDR2 is YNNKEL (reference sequence). In nucleotides, the CDR3 is TGTGCCAGCAGCCTTCAACAGGAGTTGGCTGAAGCTTTCTTT. Protein sequence: CASSLQQELAEAFF.

This sequence joins TRBV6-4 and TRBJ1-2; TRBD1 might be the D (5 bases). The CDR3 sequence is 13 residues long. V gave up 5 bases and J gave up 6 bases, with 13 bases separating them. From germline, CDR1 is MRHNA and CDR2 SNTAGT. The CDR3 loop reads CASSRDSPHGYTF. CDR3 nucleotide sequence: TGTGCCAGCAGTCGGGACTCCCCGCATGGCTACACCTTC.

V is TRBV7-8 and J is TRBJ2-2; 7 nucleotides agree with TRBD1. V trimming: 4 bases; J trimming: 6 bases; junction bases outside the gene matches: 8. From germline, CDR1 is SGHVS and CDR2 FQNEAQ. CDR3 length equals 15 residues. The CDR3 sequence: CASSSSGTASGELFF. The CDR3 DNA sequence: TGTGCCAGCAGCTCCTCCGGGACAGCATCCGGGGAGCTGTTTTTT.

V usage is TRBV15 and J usage is TRBJ1-1, with a weak D call TRBD1 (6 bases). Germline V gene lookup returns CDR1 LNHNV and CDR2 YYDKDF (reference sequence). Deletions cut 7 bases from V and 1 base from J, with 13 bases between. CDR3 size: 14 residues. This chain's CDR3 is CATTKQGPNTEAFF. The CDR3 DNA reads TGTGCCACCACCAAACAGGGCCCGAACACTGAAGCTTTCTTT. Based on the CDR3 plus reference TRBV15 and TRBJ1-1, the full variable domain is DAMVIQNPRYQVTQFGKPVTLSCSQTLNHNVMYWYQQKSSQAPKLLFHYYDKDFNNEADTPDNFQSRRPNTSFCFLDIRSPGLGDTAMYLCATTKQGPNTEAFFGQGTRLTVV.

The chain uses TRBV6-5 and TRBJ2-7; 8 bases align to TRBD2. J gave up 9 bases and V 7 bases, and 11 bases lay outside the gene matches. CDR1 and CDR2 (germline): MNHEY, SVGAGI. The CDR3 has 13 residues. The DNA of the CDR3 is TGTGCCAGCACTGGGACTAGGAAAGGTTTGCAGTACTTC. Translation: CASTGTRKGLQYF.

The gene calls are TRBV10-3 and TRBJ2-1, with TRBD1 matching over 11 bases. Germline CDR1 and CDR2: ENHRY and SYGVKD. The CDR3 length is 16 residues. Trimming took 3 bases from V and 6 from J; bases not matched to a gene: 7. CDR3 nucleotides: TGTGCCATCAGTGACCGTGGGACAGGGGGATCCAATGAGCAGTTCTTC. Translation gives CAISDRGTGGSNEQFF.

J is TRBJ1-4 and V is TRBV5-8; 9 bases are a match to TRBD1. The ends lost 6 bases at V and 7 bases at J; junction bases unmatched: 7. The CDR3 has 14 amino acids. Germline values: CDR1 SGHTS, CDR2 YDEGEE. CDR3 sequence reads: CASIQQGAGEKLFF. The CDR3, as DNA: TGTGCCAGCATCCAACAGGGGGCAGGTGAAAAACTGTTTTTT. Looking up the rest from reference TRBV5-8 and TRBJ1-4 gives the full variable domain: EAGVTQSPTHLIKTRGQQATLRCSPISGHTSVYWYQQALGLGLQFLLWYDEGEERNRGNFPPRFSGRQFPNYSSELNVNALELEDSALYLCASIQQGAGEKLFFGSGTQLSVL.

The chain is built from TRBV10-2 and TRBJ2-7, with 7 bases that match TRBD2. The V gene end was trimmed by 2 bases and the J gene end by 0 bases; junction bases not matched to a gene: 4. Germline CDR1 WSHSY, CDR2 SAAADI. This CDR3 region has 15 residues. The DNA for the CDR3 is TGCGCCAGCAGTGAGCCGGGAGGCCTCTCCTACGAGCAGTACTTC. Translating gives CASSEPGGLSYEQYF.

The chain recombines TRBV5-4 with TRBJ1-2, with 10 bases fitting TRBD1. J was trimmed by 4 bases and V by 4 bases; bases with no gene match: 7. The germline gives CDR1 SGHNT, CDR2 YYREEE (reference sequence). The CDR3 consists of 15 residues. CDR3 DNA: TGTGCCAGCAGCCCGGGACAGGGGCGGTCCTATGGCTACACCTTC. Protein sequence: CASSPGQGRSYGYTF. Filled out from reference TRBV5-4 and TRBJ1-2, the complete variable domain reads ETGVTQSPTHLIKTRGQQVTLRCSSQSGHNTVSWYQQALGQGPQFIFQYYREEENGRGNFPPRFSGLQFPNYSSELNVNALELDDSALYLCASSPGQGRSYGYTFGSGTRLTVV.

The rearrangement joins TRBV5-1 to TRBJ2-2; D is possibly TRBD2 (6 bases). Deletions cut 4 bases from V and 5 bases from J, with 18 bases between. In germline, CDR1 is SGHRS, CDR2 YFSETQ. The CDR3 contains 16 residues. CDR3: CASSRSRDLQTGELFF. The CDR3 DNA reads as TGCGCCAGCAGCCGTTCCCGGGACTTACAAACCGGGGAGCTGTTTTTT. The complete variable domain, with remaining parts taken from reference TRBV5-1 and TRBJ2-2, reads KAGVTQTPRYLIKTRGQQVTLSCSPISGHRSVSWYQQTPGQGLQFLFEYFSETQRNKGNFPGRFSGRQFSNSRSEMNVSTLELGDSALYLCASSRSRDLQTGELFFGEGSRLTVL.

The gene calls are TRBV18 and TRBJ1-2, with 8 bases identical to TRBD1. CDR1 is KGHSH, CDR2 LQKENI, per germline. This CDR3 has 14 amino acids. The V and J ends lost 3 bases and 8 bases, in that order; junction bases with no gene match: 8. The CDR3 loop reads CASSPPQGAQGYTF. The CDR3 nucleotides read TGTGCCAGCTCACCCCCTCAGGGGGCTCAAGGCTACACCTTC.

The chain recombines TRBV7-9 with TRBJ2-2, with 8 bases that match TRBD2. This CDR3 is 19 amino acids long. In germline, CDR1 is SEHNR, CDR2 FQNEAQ (reference sequence). J gave up 0 bases and V 5 bases, and 14 bases lay outside the gene matches. The CDR3 nucleotides read TGTGCCAGCAGCCTTCCCGGGACTAGGGCGCTAGCGAACACCGGGGAGCTGTTTTTT. As protein: CASSLPGTRALANTGELFF.